This TCR beta chain comes out of a study of blood T cell repertoires in COVID-19. Whole-study context: COVID-19 samples, acute and convalescent, were from the United States, Italy and Spain. T cells, B-cell-depleted T cells, or PBMCs supplied cDNA or gDNA.

Participants' reported clinical history set cohort assignment. There are 15 residues in the CDR3. CDR1 SGDLS and CDR2 YYNGEE come from the germline V gene. Germline trimming cut 3 bases from V and 7 bases from J; bases unmatched to any gene: 8. How the authors handled the data: Amplification with reference gene primers provided the estimates of nucleated cell counts. Produced via immunoSEQ multiplex PCR; TCRdb's table is partial and in-frame only. V, J and clone size are taken as reported in that table, and D and trimming were inferred from the DNA itself. The sample includes under 200,000 clones, over 70% of them seen just once.

The chain recombines TRBV9 with TRBJ1-2; 11 positions agree with TRBD1. Source material: PBMCs or T cells enriched from blood (not recorded which). The sequence was collected from a woman in her sixties who had recovered from COVID-19. CDR3 protein: CASSEGGQGALGYTF. In DNA, the CDR3 is TGTGCCAGCAGCGAGGGAGGACAGGGGGCGCTTGGCTACACCTTC.